This T cell receptor beta chain was captured by sequencing in a study of graft-versus-host responses after intestinal transplantation. Study-level information: Multivisceral, liver-intestinal, or isolated intestinal grafts went to recipients. Each recipient received anti-thymocyte globulin induction, then tacrolimus and steroids for about three years. General study points: Graft-donor T cell macrochimerism coincided with high graft-versus-host to host-versus-graft clonal ratios in allografts. Early declines in HvG clones that occurred post-transplant were associated with peak circulating GvH clone levels.

Clones were read by immunoSEQ multiplex PCR, and TCRdb kept only the in-frame ones, dropping some. Among under 20,000 clones listed, approximately 86% were seen once. CDR3 length equals 15 residues. Trimming left V 2 bases short and J 7 bases short, with 19 bases between. Germline V CDR1 and CDR2: SGDLS, YYNGEE. A remark on this clone: The target antigen is unknown.

Here the sequenced sample was PBMCs, taken approximately 240 days after intestinal transplant. The chain joins TRBV9 to TRBJ2-7; D is perhaps TRBD2 (5 bases). The sequence was obtained from a human patient who received an intestinal transplant, so some T cells may come from the graft donor. The CDR3 bases are TGTGCCAGCAGCGTGGAGGCCCAGCGAACGCGGGAGCAGTACTTC. The encoded protein is CASSVEAQRTREQYF.